The clone carrying this T cell receptor (beta chain) was observed many times. The target antigen is unknown. The source of the sample is a study of blood T cells in healthy people across ages. Study-wide points: Per million T cells, the diversity of TCR beta decreased roughly linearly as age advanced. Naive CD4+ cell counts and diversity both ran higher in long-lived than in aged donors.

A sample-barcoded 5' primer and a J-beta primer mix were used in a second PCR of roughly 6 to 11 cycles. A template-switch adaptor with 12 random nucleotides tagged each cDNA molecule. TCRdb analysed the 5' RACE reads with MiXCR anew, one entry per CDR3 protein. The table has approximately 2,000,000 distinct CDR3 sequences, about two fifths seen once; the top ten hold more than 20%. This CDR3 comprises 14 residues. V lost 4 bases to trimming and J lost 5 bases, with 15 bases between them. The germline CDR1 and CDR2 sequences are SGHDT and YYEEEE. The V and J genes are TRBV5-6 and TRBJ1-2, with a weak D call TRBD1 (6 bases). The TCR comes from a human donor in good health. The source material was blood. In DNA form, the CDR3 reads TGTGCCAGCAGCCCTGGACAGCTCAATTATGGCTACACCTTC. Amino acids: CASSPGQLNYGYTF.